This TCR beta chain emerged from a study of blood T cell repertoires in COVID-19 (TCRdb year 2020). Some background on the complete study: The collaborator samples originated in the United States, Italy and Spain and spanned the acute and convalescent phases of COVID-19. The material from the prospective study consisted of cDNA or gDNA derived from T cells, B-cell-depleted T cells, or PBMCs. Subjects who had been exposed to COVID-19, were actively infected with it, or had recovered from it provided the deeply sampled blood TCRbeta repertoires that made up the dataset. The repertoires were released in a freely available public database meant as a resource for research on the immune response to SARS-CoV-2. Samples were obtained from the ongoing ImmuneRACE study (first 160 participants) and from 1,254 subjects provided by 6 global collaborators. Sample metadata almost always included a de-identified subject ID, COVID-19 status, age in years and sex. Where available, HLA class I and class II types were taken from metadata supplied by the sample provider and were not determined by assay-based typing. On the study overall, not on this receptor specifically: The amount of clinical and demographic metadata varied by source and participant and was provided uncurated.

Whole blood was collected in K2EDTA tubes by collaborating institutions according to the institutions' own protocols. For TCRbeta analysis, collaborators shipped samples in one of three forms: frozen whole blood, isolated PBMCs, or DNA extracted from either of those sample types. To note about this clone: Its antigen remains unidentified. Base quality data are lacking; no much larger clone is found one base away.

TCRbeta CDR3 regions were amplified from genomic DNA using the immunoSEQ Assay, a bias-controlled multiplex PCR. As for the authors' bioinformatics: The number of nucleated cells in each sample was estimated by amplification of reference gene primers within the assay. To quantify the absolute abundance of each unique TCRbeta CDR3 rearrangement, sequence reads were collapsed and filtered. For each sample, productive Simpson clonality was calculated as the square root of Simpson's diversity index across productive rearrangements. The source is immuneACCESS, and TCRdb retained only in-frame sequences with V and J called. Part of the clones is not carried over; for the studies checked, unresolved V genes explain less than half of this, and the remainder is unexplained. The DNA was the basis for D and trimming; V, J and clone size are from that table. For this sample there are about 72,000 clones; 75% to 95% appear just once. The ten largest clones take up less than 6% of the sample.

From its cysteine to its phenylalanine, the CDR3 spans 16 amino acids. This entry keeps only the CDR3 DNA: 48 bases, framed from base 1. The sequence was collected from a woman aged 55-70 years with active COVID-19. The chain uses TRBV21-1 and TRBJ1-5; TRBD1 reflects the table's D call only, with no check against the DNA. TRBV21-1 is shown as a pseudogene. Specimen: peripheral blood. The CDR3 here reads CASSKALWGTDQPQHF. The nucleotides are TGTGCCAGCAGCAAAGCGCTTTGGGGCACAGATCAGCCCCAGCATTTT.